A selection of T cell receptor beta chains follows, all from one sample in a study of blood T cell repertoires in COVID-19. Measured with immunoSEQ multiplex PCR; TCRdb has only the in-frame clones, and not every one. The sample carries 130,000 to 150,000 clones, roughly 82% recorded once. Material for sequencing was peripheral blood. The source of these receptors is a woman in her fifties or sixties in a cohort sampled during active or convalescent COVID-19. Each CDR3 is given with its conserved first and last residue. D genes are given only for firm matches. Only part of the rows carry a size: once, few, many, or a class if the clone is expanded.

clone_size j_call d_call v_call cdr3_nt cdr3_aa
- TRBJ2-3 - TRBV7-2 TGTGCCAGCAGCCCCTCCCGGACAGATACGCAGTATTTT CASSPSRTDTQYF
- TRBJ2-6 - TRBV19 TGTGCCAGTAGTCCCCAGGGCTCTGGGGCCAACGTCCTGACTTTC CASSPQGSGANVLTF
- TRBJ2-1 - TRBV27 TGTGCCAGCAGTTTATCCCGGGGTGACCCCTACAATGAGCAGTTCTTC CASSLSRGDPYNEQFF
- TRBJ2-2 TRBD2 TRBV29-1 TGCAGCGTTCAGGGGACTAGTTTAAGGCTGTTTTTT CSVQGTSLRLFF
- TRBJ2-3 - TRBV6-2/TRBV6-3 TGTGCCAGCAGTTACTCGGCCCGCACAGATACGCAGTATTTT CASSYSARTDTQYF
- TRBJ1-2 TRBD1 TRBV5-1 TGCGCCAGCAGCTTAAGGACAGGATCTAGCTATGGCTACACCTTC CASSLRTGSSYGYTF
few TRBJ2-1 - TRBV21-1 TGTGCCAGCAGCAAAAGAGAGGACAGGGGGTTTTACAATGAGCAGTTCTTC CASSKREDRGFYNEQFF
- TRBJ1-2 TRBD1 TRBV7-2 TGTGCCAGCAGCTTAGGGGACAGAATTTCTATTGTGGGCTACACCTTC CASSLGDRISIVGYTF
- TRBJ1-2 - TRBV20-1 TGCAGTCCGACAGGAAACTATGGCTACACCTTC CSPTGNYGYTF
- TRBJ1-5 TRBD1 TRBV9 TGTGCCAGCAGCTGGGGACAGCATCAGCCCCAGCATTTT CASSWGQHQPQHF
- TRBJ2-1 - TRBV6-5 TGTGCCATCGGCTACAATGAGCAGTTCTTC CAIGYNEQFF
many TRBJ1-1 - TRBV4-1 TGCGCCAGCAGCCAAGGTTCGGTGAACTCTGAAGCTTTCTTT CASSQGSVNSEAFF
- TRBJ2-7 - TRBV7-2 TGTGCCAGCAGCGAAGACAGGCTTCCGACCTACGAGCAGTACTTC CASSEDRLPTYEQYF
- TRBJ1-2 TRBD1 TRBV2 TGTGCCAGCAGTGAGGCAGGGGGTACCAATGGCTACACCTTC CASSEAGGTNGYTF
- TRBJ2-1 TRBD2 TRBV11-3 TGTGCCAGCAGCTCGACTAGCGGGGGCCGAAATGAGCAGTTCTTC CASSSTSGGRNEQFF
- TRBJ1-3 TRBD1 TRBV12-5 TGTGCTAGTGGTTTTCCCAAAAGGACAGGGATAACTGGAAACACCATATATTTT CASGFPKRTGITGNTIYF
many TRBJ1-2 - TRBV6-5 TGTGCCAGCAGTTACCACAGGTCCTATGGCTACACCTTC CASSYHRSYGYTF
- TRBJ1-5 - TRBV19 TGTGCCAGTAGTATTGGCAGGGCCCATCAGCCCCAGCATTTT CASSIGRAHQPQHF
once TRBJ1-4 TRBD1 TRBV3-1/TRBV3-2 TGTGCCAGCAGCCAGAACAGGGGATTCAATGAAAAACTGTTTTTT CASSQNRGFNEKLFF
- TRBJ2-7 - TRBV7-2 TGTGCCAGCAGCTTCGTAACAGGGCCATCCTCCTACGAGCAGTACTTC CASSFVTGPSSYEQYF
- TRBJ1-2 - TRBV5-1 TGCGCCAGCAGCTTAGGAGGACAGAACACTTATGGCTACACCTTC CASSLGGQNTYGYTF
- TRBJ1-2 TRBD1 TRBV3-1/TRBV3-2 TGTGCCAGCAGCAAGGGGACAGACAGTAACTATGGCTACACCTTC CASSKGTDSNYGYTF
- TRBJ2-5 - TRBV24-1 TGTGCCACCAGTGATACCCAGGGTTCCGGGGAGACCCAGTACTTC CATSDTQGSGETQYF
once TRBJ1-3 TRBD1 TRBV5-6 TGTGCCAGCAGCTTGGCGGGGACAGGGGCTAGCACCATATATTTT CASSLAGTGASTIYF
- TRBJ2-2 - TRBV5-5 TGTGCCAGCAGCTTGGCGGCCCAGGAGAACACCGGGGAGCTGTTTTTT CASSLAAQENTGELFF
- TRBJ1-6 TRBD1 TRBV6-2/TRBV6-3 TGTGCCAGCAGTACCGGGACAGGGCGGAATTCACCCCTCCACTTT CASSTGTGRNSPLHF
- TRBJ2-7 TRBD2 TRBV20-1 TGCAGTGCTAGTGGGGCGGGGGGGCTCCCAAGGGAGCAGTACTTC CSASGAGGLPREQYF
many TRBJ2-7 TRBD1 TRBV5-1 TGCGCCAGCAGCTTGTCGGGACCGGGACAGGGGGATCTCGACGAGCAGTACTTC CASSLSGPGQGDLDEQYF
- TRBJ2-6 - TRBV5-1 TGCGCCAGCAGCTATGAGAGTGGTCTGTCTGGGGCCAACGTCCTGACTTTC CASSYESGLSGANVLTF
- TRBJ2-3 - TRBV4-3 TGCGCCAGCAGCCAAGAAGGGGCGTCCGGCACAGATACGCAGTATTTT CASSQEGASGTDTQYF
- TRBJ1-3 TRBD1 TRBV9 TGTGCCAGCAGCGTAGCTCCGGGACAGGGGGCGTCTGGAAACACCATATATTTT CASSVAPGQGASGNTIYF
- TRBJ2-3 TRBD2 TRBV9 TGTGCCAGCAGCCTTGGGGCTAGCGGGGGGGAAGATACGCAGTATTTT CASSLGASGGEDTQYF
once TRBJ2-2 - TRBV5-6 TGTGCCAGCAGCTTAGGGGGTACCGGGGAGCTGTTTTTT CASSLGGTGELFF
- TRBJ2-5 - TRBV13 TGTGCCAGCAGCCAGGGGACCGTACCAGAGACCCAGTACTTC CASSQGTVPETQYF
- TRBJ1-1 - TRBV12-3/TRBV12-4 TGTGCCAGCAGCCGCGACAGGCGCACTGAAGCTTTCTTT CASSRDRRTEAFF
- TRBJ1-2 TRBD1 TRBV5-5 TGTGCCAGCAGCTTGTCGGGACAGGGGCGCTACTACTATGGCTACACCTTC CASSLSGQGRYYYGYTF
- TRBJ1-1 TRBD1 TRBV2 TGTGCCAGCAGTGTCCAACAGGGGACTGAAGCTTTCTTT CASSVQQGTEAFF
- TRBJ2-1 TRBD1 TRBV29-1 TGCAGCGTACGAAGGACAGGGGGGTACAATGAGCAGTTCTTC CSVRRTGGYNEQFF
- TRBJ1-1 - TRBV9 TGTGCCAGCAGCGTAGCAGGGAACGCTGAAGCTTTCTTT CASSVAGNAEAFF
- TRBJ1-2 - TRBV20-1 TGCAGTGCTAGTAGAAATCCCAGCGTGTCTGGCTACACCTTC CSASRNPSVSGYTF
- TRBJ1-1 - TRBV12-3/TRBV12-4 TGTGCCCTACAGTGGAACACTGAAGCTTTCTTT CALQWNTEAFF
- TRBJ1-1 - TRBV7-9 TGTGCCAGCAGCCGCGGAGGGGATCGGACTGAAGCTTTCTTT CASSRGGDRTEAFF
few TRBJ1-6 - TRBV11-2 TGTGCCAGCAGCCGTGGGGTAACGGGAGGGTCCAGCCATAATTCACCCCTCCACTTT CASSRGVTGGSSHNSPLHF
- TRBJ2-1 - TRBV19 TGTGCCAGTACCCGACTAGGTCGTAGCGTGGAGGAGGATGAGCAGTTCTTC CASTRLGRSVEEDEQFF
few TRBJ1-6 TRBD1 TRBV3-1/TRBV3-2 TGTGCCAGCAGCCGACAGGGGACAAGATCACCCCTCCACTTT CASSRQGTRSPLHF
- TRBJ1-1 - TRBV7-3 TGTGCCAGCAGTAGAAGGGGTGATAGCACTGAAGCTTTCTTT CASSRRGDSTEAFF
- TRBJ2-3 TRBD1 TRBV5-1 TGCGCCAGCAGCTTAGGGGGCGGGACAGATACGCAGTATTTT CASSLGGGTDTQYF
- TRBJ2-3 TRBD1 TRBV19 TGTGCCACCGCACGAGGGGGCTCAGATACGCAGTATTTT CATARGGSDTQYF
- TRBJ2-7 - TRBV11-2 TGTGCCAGCAGCTTAGACAGGGGGGCCTACGAGCAGTACTTC CASSLDRGAYEQYF
many TRBJ1-6 - TRBV5-1 TGCGCCAGCAGCTTGTCTTCCGTGAAGAGCTCCTATAATTCACCCCTCCACTTT CASSLSSVKSSYNSPLHF
- TRBJ2-7 TRBD2 TRBV3-1/TRBV3-2 TGTGCCAGCAGCCCCCAGCGGGGCTCCTACGAGCAGTACTTC CASSPQRGSYEQYF
- TRBJ1-1 TRBD1 TRBV7-2 TGTGCCAGCAGCCAAACAGGGGGCTGGACTGAAGCTTTCTTT CASSQTGGWTEAFF
- TRBJ1-4 - TRBV9 TGTGCCAGCAGCGCTAGTGGACAGCGTAATGAAAAACTGTTTTTT CASSASGQRNEKLFF
- TRBJ2-5 - TRBV5-1 TGCGCCAGCAGCTTTACCCCGACCGGCAGGGGTAGTCAAGAGACCCAGTACTTC CASSFTPTGRGSQETQYF